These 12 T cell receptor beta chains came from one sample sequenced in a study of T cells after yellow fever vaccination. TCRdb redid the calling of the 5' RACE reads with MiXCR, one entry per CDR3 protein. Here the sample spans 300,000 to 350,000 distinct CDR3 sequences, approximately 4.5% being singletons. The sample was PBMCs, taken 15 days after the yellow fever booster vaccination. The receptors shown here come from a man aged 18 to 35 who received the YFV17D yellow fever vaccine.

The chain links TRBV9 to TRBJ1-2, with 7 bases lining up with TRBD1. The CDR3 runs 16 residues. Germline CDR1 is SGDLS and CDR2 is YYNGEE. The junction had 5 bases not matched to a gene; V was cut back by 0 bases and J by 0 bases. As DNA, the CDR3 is TGTGCCAGCAGCGTAGAGGGACAGACCTCTAACTATGGCTACACCTTC. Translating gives CASSVEGQTSNYGYTF.

The CDR3 here is CASSPGQGWGGYTF. In DNA form, the CDR3 reads TGTGCCAGCAGTCCAGGACAGGGGTGGGGTGGCTACACCTTC. This chain joins TRBV12-3 or TRBV12-4 and TRBJ1-2; 9 bases are shared with TRBD1. Germline trimming cut 5 bases from V and 7 bases from J; bases unmatched to any gene: 8. This CDR3 region has 14 residues.

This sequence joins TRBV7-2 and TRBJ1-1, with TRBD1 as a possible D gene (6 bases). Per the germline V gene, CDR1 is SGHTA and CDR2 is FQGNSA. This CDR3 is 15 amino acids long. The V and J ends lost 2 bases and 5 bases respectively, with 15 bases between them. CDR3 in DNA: TGTGCCAGCAGCTTATTTGGGGGCGAGGGGACTGAAGCTTTCTTT. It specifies CASSLFGGEGTEAFF.

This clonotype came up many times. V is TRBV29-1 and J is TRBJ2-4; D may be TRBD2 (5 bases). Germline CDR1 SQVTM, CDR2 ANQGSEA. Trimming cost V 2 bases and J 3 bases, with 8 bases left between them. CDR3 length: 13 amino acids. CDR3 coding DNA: TGCAGCGTTGAAATGGCGGGCAAAAACATTCAGTACTTC. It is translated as CSVEMAGKNIQYF.

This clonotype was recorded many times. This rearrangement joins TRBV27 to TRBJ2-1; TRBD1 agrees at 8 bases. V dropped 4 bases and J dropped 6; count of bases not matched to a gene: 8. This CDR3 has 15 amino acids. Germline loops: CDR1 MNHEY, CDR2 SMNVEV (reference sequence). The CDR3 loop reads CASSSATGEPNEQFF. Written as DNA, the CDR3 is TGTGCCAGCAGTTCGGCGACAGGGGAACCCAATGAGCAGTTCTTC.

CDR3 loop: CASRSGQGPYQPQHF. As DNA, the CDR3 is TGTGCCAGCAGATCGGGACAGGGACCATATCAGCCCCAGCATTTT. This chain links TRBV7-2 with TRBJ1-5, with 9 bases identical to TRBD1. Trimming took 6 bases from V and 5 from J; bases not matched to a gene: 8. The CDR3 has 15 amino acids. Germline V gene sequence: CDR1 SGHTA, CDR2 FQGNSA.

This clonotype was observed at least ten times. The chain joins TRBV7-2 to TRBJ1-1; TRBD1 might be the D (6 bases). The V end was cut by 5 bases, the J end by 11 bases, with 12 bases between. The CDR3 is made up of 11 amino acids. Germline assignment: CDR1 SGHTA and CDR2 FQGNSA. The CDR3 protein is CASSLGGRAFF. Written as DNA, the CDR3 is TGTGCCAGCAGCCTGGGGGGGCGGGCTTTCTTT.

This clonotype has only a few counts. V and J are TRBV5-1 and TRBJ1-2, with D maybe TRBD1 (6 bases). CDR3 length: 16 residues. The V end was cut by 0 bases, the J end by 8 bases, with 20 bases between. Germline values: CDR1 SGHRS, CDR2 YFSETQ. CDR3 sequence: CASSLALGGSVEGYTF. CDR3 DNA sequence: TGCGCCAGCAGCTTGGCCTTAGGGGGTTCCGTGGAAGGCTACACCTTC. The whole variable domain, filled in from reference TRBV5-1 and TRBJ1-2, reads KAGVTQTPRYLIKTRGQQVTLSCSPISGHRSVSWYQQTPGQGLQFLFEYFSETQRNKGNFPGRFSGRQFSNSRSEMNVSTLELGDSALYLCASSLALGGSVEGYTFGSGTRLTVV.

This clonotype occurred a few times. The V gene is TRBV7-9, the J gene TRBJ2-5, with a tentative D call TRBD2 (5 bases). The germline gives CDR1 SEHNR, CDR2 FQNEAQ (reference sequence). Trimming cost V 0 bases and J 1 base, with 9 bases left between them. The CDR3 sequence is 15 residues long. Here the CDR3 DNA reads TGTGCCAGCAGCTTAGCGGACTGGGGCCAAGAGACCCAGTACTTC. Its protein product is CASSLADWGQETQYF.

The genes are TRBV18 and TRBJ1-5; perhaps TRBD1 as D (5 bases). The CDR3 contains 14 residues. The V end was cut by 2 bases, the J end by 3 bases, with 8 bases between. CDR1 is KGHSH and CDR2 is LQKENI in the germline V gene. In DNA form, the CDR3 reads TGTGCCAGCTCACCAGCGACAGCCAATCAGCCCCAGCATTTT. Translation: CASSPATANQPQHF. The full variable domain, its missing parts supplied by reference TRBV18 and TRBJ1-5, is NAGVMQNPRHLVRRRGQEARLRCSPMKGHSHVYWYRQLPEEGLKFMVYLQKENIIDESGMPKERFSAEFPKEGPSILRIQQVVRGDSAAYFCASSPATANQPQHFGDGTRLSIL.

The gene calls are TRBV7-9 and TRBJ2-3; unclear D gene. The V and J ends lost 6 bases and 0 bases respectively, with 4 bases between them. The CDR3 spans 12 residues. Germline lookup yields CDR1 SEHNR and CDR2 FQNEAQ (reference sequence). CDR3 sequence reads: CASSGSTDTQYF. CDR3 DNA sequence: TGTGCCAGCAGTGGGAGCACAGATACGCAGTATTTT.

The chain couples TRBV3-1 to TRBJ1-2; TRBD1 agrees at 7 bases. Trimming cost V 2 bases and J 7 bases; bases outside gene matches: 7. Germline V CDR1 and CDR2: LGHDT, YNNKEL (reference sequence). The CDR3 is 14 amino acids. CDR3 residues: CASSQHDREVGYTF. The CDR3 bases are TGTGCCAGCAGCCAACACGACAGGGAGGTTGGCTACACCTTC.